This TCR beta chain came from a study of PD-L1 blockade in urothelial cancer. The wider study: At 3 weeks (second dose) and 6 weeks after starting treatment, blood was analyzed.

Time point: peripheral blood 6 weeks after treatment start. The protocol was immunoSEQ multiplex PCR, while the TCRdb copy is restricted to in-frame clones and leaves out a portion. The profile shows tens of thousands of clones, approximately 89% of them singletons. The source of this sequence is a woman between 55 and 75 years old with urothelial cancer. Sample: PBMCs, taken around atezolizumab (anti-PD-L1) treatment.

CDR3 in DNA: TGTGCCAGCTCACCAGGACTACCTCCCAATGAGCAGTTCTTC. The encoded protein is CASSPGLPPNEQFF. This chain joins TRBV18 and TRBJ2-1; TRBD2 might be the D (6 bases). This CDR3 is 14 amino acids long. The V gene's germline CDR1 is KGHSH and CDR2 LQKENI. The V end lost 2 bases, the J end lost 6 bases, and 11 bases lay between the germline ends.